One sample yielded the 21 T cell receptor beta chains listed below, sequenced in a study of neurological immune-mediated disorders. TCRdb reprocessed the 5' RACE reads with MiXCR, giving one entry per CDR3 protein. The sample contains 50,000 to 80,000 distinct CDR3 sequences, about 3.4% of which appear only once. Sequencing was done on a sample of PBMCs. The receptors here all came from a man in his forties or fifties with multiple sclerosis.

This clonotype was counted at least ten times. The rearrangement uses TRBV29-1 and TRBJ1-2; D gene ambiguous. Trimming removed 2 bases at V and 8 bases at J, with 12 bases between. Germline V gene data show CDR1 as SQVTM and CDR2 as ANQGSEA. The CDR3 is 12 residues long. CDR3 loop: CSVENGYGGYTF. The CDR3 DNA follows: TGCAGCGTTGAAAACGGTTACGGAGGCTACACCTTC.

This clonotype has a count of ten or more. The CDR3 region is CSARDRANYEQYF. CDR3 nucleotides: TGCAGTGCTAGAGATCGGGCTAACTACGAGCAGTACTTC. The chain carries TRBV20-1 and TRBJ2-7, with D unclear. The CDR3 is 13 amino acids. V was shortened by 0 bases and J by 3 bases, with 9 bases between the two germline ends. Germline V CDR1 and CDR2: DFQATT, SNEGSKA (reference sequence).

This clonotype was detected many times. J is TRBJ1-1 and V is TRBV12-3 or TRBV12-4; TRBD1 might be the D (5 bases). The germline V and J ends were trimmed by 4 bases and 5 bases, with 14 bases remaining between them. The CDR3 covers 14 residues. CDR3 amino acids: CASSSLTWGTEAFF. The DNA for the CDR3 is TGTGCCAGCAGTTCGCTGACTTGGGGGACTGAAGCTTTCTTT.

This clonotype was picked up many times. V and J are TRBV5-5 and TRBJ2-2, with D tentatively TRBD1 or TRBD2 (5 bases each). The CDR3 runs 15 residues. Per germline, CDR1 SGHKS and CDR2 YYEKEE (reference sequence). The V gene lost 0 bases and the J gene lost 8 bases, with 14 bases spanning the gap. CDR3 sequence reads: CASSLEGPMMGELFF. The CDR3 nucleotides read TGTGCCAGCAGCTTGGAGGGACCGATGATGGGGGAGCTGTTTTTT.

This clonotype was counted only a few times. This may stem from a read error, because a much larger clone lies one nucleotide away. V usage is TRBV12-3 or TRBV12-4 and J usage is TRBJ2-1; D could derive from TRBD1 or TRBD2 (5 bases each). The CDR3 loop spans 16 amino acids. V lost 1 base, J lost 3 bases, and 13 bases lay in between. CDR3 nucleotides: TGTGCCAGCAGTTTAGTTGGGACGAACTACTACAATGAGCAGTTCTTC. Its translation is CASSLVGTNYYNEQFF.

Only a few counts were recorded for this clonotype. This sequence joins TRBV5-6 and TRBJ2-5, with unresolved D. CDR1 is SGHDT and CDR2 is YYEEEE in the germline V gene. Trimming removed 1 base at V and 4 bases at J, with 8 bases between. This CDR3 region has 13 residues. For the CDR3, the DNA is TGTGCCAGCAGCTTGATAGGTGCAGAGACCCAGTACTTC. Its protein is CASSLIGAETQYF.

This clonotype was counted many times. The rearrangement joins TRBV5-1 to TRBJ2-5; 13 bases align to TRBD2. Germline V CDR1 and CDR2: SGHRS, YFSETQ. This CDR3 spans 15 amino acids. Trimming cost V 5 bases and J 3 bases; bases outside gene matches: 4. CDR3 residues: CASRPGLAGEETQYF. CDR3 in DNA: TGCGCCAGCAGACCAGGACTAGCGGGGGAAGAGACCCAGTACTTC. Full variable domain (missing parts from reference TRBV5-1 and TRBJ2-5): KAGVTQTPRYLIKTRGQQVTLSCSPISGHRSVSWYQQTPGQGLQFLFEYFSETQRNKGNFPGRFSGRQFSNSRSEMNVSTLELGDSALYLCASRPGLAGEETQYFGPGTRLLVL.

This clonotype was detected ten times or more. The chain combines TRBV11-1 with TRBJ1-1, with D tentatively TRBD1 (5 bases). The CDR3 is 14 amino acids. Germline V gene sequence: CDR1 SGHAT, CDR2 FQDESV (reference sequence). The V end was cut by 6 bases, the J end by 3 bases, with 14 bases between. The CDR3 DNA follows: TGTGCCAGCAGTTGGGGCGGCAGGGACACTGAAGCTTTCTTT. Encoded protein: CASSWGGRDTEAFF.

This clonotype came up many times. The chain uses TRBV5-1 and TRBJ2-5, with 7 positions matching TRBD2. Germline V gene sequence: CDR1 SGHRS, CDR2 YFSETQ. The CDR3 contains 14 residues. V was pared by 5 bases and J by 2 bases, with 6 bases of the junction left unmatched. The chain's CDR3 is CASSGGRVQETQYF. CDR3 coding DNA: TGCGCCAGCAGTGGAGGGAGGGTACAAGAGACCCAGTACTTC. Based on the CDR3 plus reference TRBV5-1 and TRBJ2-5, the full variable domain is KAGVTQTPRYLIKTRGQQVTLSCSPISGHRSVSWYQQTPGQGLQFLFEYFSETQRNKGNFPGRFSGRQFSNSRSEMNVSTLELGDSALYLCASSGGRVQETQYFGPGTRLLVL.

The sample holds many counts of this clonotype. The chain couples TRBV27 to TRBJ2-7, with 10 bases aligning to TRBD1. The ends lost 6 bases at V and 1 base at J; junction bases unmatched: 0. Per the germline V gene, CDR1 is MNHEY and CDR2 is SMNVEV (reference sequence). The CDR3 is 13 residues long. CDR3: CASRGQGSYEQYF. The CDR3 nucleotides read TGTGCCAGCAGGGGACAGGGGTCCTACGAGCAGTACTTC.

This clonotype came up many times. This sequence joins TRBV20-1 and TRBJ1-2; TRBD1 is a possible D gene (5 bases). The length of the CDR3 is 13 residues. The V gene's germline CDR1 is DFQATT and CDR2 SNEGSKA (reference sequence). V was clipped by 8 bases and J by 8 bases, with 21 bases between them. The CDR3 loop reads CSTDRGTGEGYTF. For the CDR3, the DNA is TGCAGTACAGACAGAGGTACGGGAGAAGGCTACACCTTC.

At least ten counts were recorded for this clonotype. This chain connects TRBV20-1 to TRBJ2-7; a weak D match, TRBD2 (6 bases). The germline CDR1 and CDR2 sequences are DFQATT and SNEGSKA (reference sequence). The V end was cut by 0 bases, the J end by 2 bases, with 11 bases between. The CDR3 is made up of 14 amino acids. The DNA for the CDR3 is TGCAGTGCTAGAGAAACGGGACTTGCCTACGAGCAGTACTTC. It is translated as CSARETGLAYEQYF.

There are many counts of this clonotype. The chain has TRBV14 and TRBJ1-4; no reliable D call. CDR1 is SGHDN and CDR2 is FVKESK in the germline V gene. Trimming stripped 5 bases from V and 8 bases from J, with 12 bases between. This CDR3 is built from 13 residues. The CDR3 nucleotides are TGTGCCAGCAGCACATCCCCGGGCGAAAAACTGTTTTTT. The encoded protein is CASSTSPGEKLFF.

This clonotype was seen ten or more times. This chain joins TRBV5-1 and TRBJ1-4; TRBD1 matches 9 bases. Germline CDR1 SGHRS, CDR2 YFSETQ. The CDR3 consists of 15 residues. V lost 5 bases, J lost 8 bases, and 10 bases stayed unmatched. CDR3 amino acids: CASRRTQGAWEKLFF. DNA of the CDR3: TGCGCCAGCAGAAGGACACAGGGGGCTTGGGAAAAACTGTTTTTT.

In this sample, this clonotype turned up many times. The rearrangement joins TRBV5-1 to TRBJ2-3; 8 bases agree with TRBD2. Germline-derived CDR1 and CDR2 are SGHRS and YFSETQ. J was trimmed by 6 bases and V by 4 bases; bases with no gene match: 7. The CDR3 extends over 14 amino acids. The CDR3 region has the DNA TGCGCCAGCAGCCCCGGGGGGGCGGACGATACGCAGTATTTT. Its translation is CASSPGGADDTQYF.

This clonotype showed up many times. The chain joins TRBV29-1 to TRBJ2-3, with a weak D call TRBD2 (5 bases). Germline V CDR1 and CDR2: SQVTM, ANQGSEA. The CDR3 length is 14 residues. V lost 4 bases to trimming and J lost 11 bases, with 22 bases between them. The CDR3 spells CSVVVAHTRALQYF. The CDR3 nucleotides read TGCAGCGTTGTGGTCGCCCACACGCGGGCCTTGCAGTATTTT.

This clonotype was seen many times. The gene calls are TRBV7-9 and TRBJ1-1; D not certain. Germline V gene data show CDR1 as SEHNR and CDR2 as FQNEAQ (reference sequence). This CDR3 comprises 20 residues. The V gene lost 3 bases and the J gene lost 3 bases, with 29 bases spanning the gap. The CDR3 spells CASSLWSPNYTNLGYTEAFF. The DNA of the CDR3 is TGTGCCAGCAGCTTGTGGTCACCCAACTATACAAACTTAGGTTACACTGAAGCTTTCTTT.

This clonotype was recorded at least ten times. The chain couples TRBV27 to TRBJ1-2; D not certain. The germline V gene has CDR1 MNHEY and CDR2 SMNVEV (reference sequence). The CDR3 runs 10 residues. Trimming took 9 bases from V and 13 from J, leaving 15 bases between them. The CDR3 loop is CASTILETTF. CDR3 in DNA: TGTGCCAGTACCATTCTCGAGACCACCTTC.

The table lists this clonotype with many counts. The J gene is TRBJ2-7, the V gene TRBV5-1, with D unclear. V shed 4 bases and J shed 3 bases, with 14 bases lying between them. The CDR3 sequence is 14 residues long. Germline V gene lookup returns CDR1 SGHRS and CDR2 YFSETQ. The CDR3: CASSPIATSYEQYF. CDR3 nucleotides: TGCGCCAGCAGCCCAATAGCTACGAGCTACGAGCAGTACTTC.

The genes are TRBV11-2 and TRBJ1-2; no firm D call. Germline lookup yields CDR1 SGHAT and CDR2 FQNNGV. V was shortened by 5 bases and J by 0 bases, with 22 bases between the two germline ends. The CDR3 runs to 18 residues. The CDR3: CASSPQGPRRMANYGYTF. The CDR3 DNA reads TGTGCCAGCAGCCCCCAAGGGCCCAGGAGAATGGCTAACTATGGCTACACCTTC.

This clonotype has a count of ten or more. The chain is built from TRBV3-1 and TRBJ1-1; D uncertain. The germline gives CDR1 LGHDT, CDR2 YNNKEL (reference sequence). CDR3 length: 16 residues. V lost 4 bases to trimming and J lost 0 bases, with 15 bases between them. CDR3 coding DNA: TGTGCCAGCAGCCCTCACAGTGCCCCCATGAACACTGAAGCTTTCTTT. Residues: CASSPHSAPMNTEAFF.